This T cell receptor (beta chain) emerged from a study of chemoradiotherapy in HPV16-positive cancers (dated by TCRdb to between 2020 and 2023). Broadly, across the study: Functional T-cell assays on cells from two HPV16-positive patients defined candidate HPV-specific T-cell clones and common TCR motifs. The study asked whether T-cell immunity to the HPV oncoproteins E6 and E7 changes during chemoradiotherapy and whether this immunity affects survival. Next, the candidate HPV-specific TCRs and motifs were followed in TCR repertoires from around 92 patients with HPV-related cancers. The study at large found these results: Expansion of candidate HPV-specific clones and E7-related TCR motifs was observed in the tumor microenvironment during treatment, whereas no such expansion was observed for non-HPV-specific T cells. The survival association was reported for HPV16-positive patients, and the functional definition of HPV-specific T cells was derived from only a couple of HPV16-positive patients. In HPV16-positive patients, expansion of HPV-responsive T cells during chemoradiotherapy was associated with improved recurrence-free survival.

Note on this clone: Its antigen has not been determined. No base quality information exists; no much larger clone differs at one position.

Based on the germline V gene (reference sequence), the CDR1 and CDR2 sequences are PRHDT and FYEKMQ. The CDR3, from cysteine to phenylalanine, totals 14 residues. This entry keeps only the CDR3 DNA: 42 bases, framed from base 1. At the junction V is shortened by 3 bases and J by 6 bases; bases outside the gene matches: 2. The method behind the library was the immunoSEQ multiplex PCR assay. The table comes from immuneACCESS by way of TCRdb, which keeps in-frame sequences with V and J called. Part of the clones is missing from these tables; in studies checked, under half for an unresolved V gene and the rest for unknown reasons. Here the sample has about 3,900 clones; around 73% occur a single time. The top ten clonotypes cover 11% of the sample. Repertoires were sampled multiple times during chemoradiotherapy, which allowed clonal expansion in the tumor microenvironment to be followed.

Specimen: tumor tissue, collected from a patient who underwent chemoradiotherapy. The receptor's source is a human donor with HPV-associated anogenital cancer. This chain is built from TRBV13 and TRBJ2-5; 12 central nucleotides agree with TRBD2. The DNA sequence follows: TGTGCCAGCAGCTTCGGGACTAGCGGGCAGACCCAGTACTTC. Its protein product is CASSFGTSGQTQYF. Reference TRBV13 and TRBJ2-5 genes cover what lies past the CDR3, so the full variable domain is AAGVIQSPRHLIKEKRETATLKCYPIPRHDTVYWYQQGPGQDPQFLISFYEKMQSDKGSIPDRFSAQQFSDYHSELNMSSLELGDSALYFCASSFGTSGQTQYFGPGTRLLVL.